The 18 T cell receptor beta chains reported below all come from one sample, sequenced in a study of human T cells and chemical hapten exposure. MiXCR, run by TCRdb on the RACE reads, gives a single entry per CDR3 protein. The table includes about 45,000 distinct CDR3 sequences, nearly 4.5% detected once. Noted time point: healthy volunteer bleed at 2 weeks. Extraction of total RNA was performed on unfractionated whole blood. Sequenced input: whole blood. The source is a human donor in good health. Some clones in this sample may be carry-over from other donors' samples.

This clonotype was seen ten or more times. The CDR3 region has the DNA TGTGCCAGCAGTTTAAGTGGGCTGGGAGCTAACTATGGCTACACCTTC. Its translation is CASSLSGLGANYGYTF. This chain connects TRBV12-3 or TRBV12-4 to TRBJ1-2; D is unclear. V lost 2 bases to trimming and J lost 0 bases, with 13 bases between them. The CDR3 spans 16 residues.

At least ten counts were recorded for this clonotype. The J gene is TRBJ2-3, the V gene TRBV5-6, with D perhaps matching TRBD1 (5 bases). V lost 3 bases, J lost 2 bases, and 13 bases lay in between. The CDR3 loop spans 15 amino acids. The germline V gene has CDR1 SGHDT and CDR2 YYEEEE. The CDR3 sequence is CASSSPDRHTDTQYF. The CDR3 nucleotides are TGTGCCAGCAGCTCGCCTGACAGACACACAGATACGCAGTATTTT.

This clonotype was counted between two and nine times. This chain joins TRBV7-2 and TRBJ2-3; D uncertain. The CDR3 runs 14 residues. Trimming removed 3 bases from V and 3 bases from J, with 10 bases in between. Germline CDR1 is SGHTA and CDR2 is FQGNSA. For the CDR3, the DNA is TGTGCCAGCAGCTTTCCTGCCCCAACAGATACGCAGTATTTT. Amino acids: CASSFPAPTDTQYF.

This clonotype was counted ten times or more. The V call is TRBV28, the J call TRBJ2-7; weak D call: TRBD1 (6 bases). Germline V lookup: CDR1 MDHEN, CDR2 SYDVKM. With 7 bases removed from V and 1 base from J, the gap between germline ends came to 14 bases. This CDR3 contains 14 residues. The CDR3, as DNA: TGTGCCAGCACAGATAGACAGGCTTCCTACGAGCAGTACTTC. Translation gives CASTDRQASYEQYF.

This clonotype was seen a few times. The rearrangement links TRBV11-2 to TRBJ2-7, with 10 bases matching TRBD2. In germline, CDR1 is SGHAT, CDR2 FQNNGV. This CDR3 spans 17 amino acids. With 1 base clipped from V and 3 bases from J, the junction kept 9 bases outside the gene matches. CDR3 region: CASSLVAPLAGGYEQYF. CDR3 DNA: TGTGCCAGCAGCTTAGTCGCGCCCTTAGCGGGGGGCTACGAGCAGTACTTC.

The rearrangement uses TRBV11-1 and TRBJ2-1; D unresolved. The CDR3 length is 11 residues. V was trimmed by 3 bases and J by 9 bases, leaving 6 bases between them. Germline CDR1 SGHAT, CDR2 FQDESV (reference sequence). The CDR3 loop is CASSLKVEQFF. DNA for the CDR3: TGTGCCAGCAGCTTGAAGGTTGAGCAGTTCTTC.

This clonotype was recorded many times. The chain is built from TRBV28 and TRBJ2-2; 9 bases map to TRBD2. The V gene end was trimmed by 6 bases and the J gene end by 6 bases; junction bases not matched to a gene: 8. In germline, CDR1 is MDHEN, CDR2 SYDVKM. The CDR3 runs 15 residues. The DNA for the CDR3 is TGTGCCAGCAGCCTATTAGCGGGAGACGCCGGGGAGCTGTTTTTT. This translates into CASSLLAGDAGELFF.

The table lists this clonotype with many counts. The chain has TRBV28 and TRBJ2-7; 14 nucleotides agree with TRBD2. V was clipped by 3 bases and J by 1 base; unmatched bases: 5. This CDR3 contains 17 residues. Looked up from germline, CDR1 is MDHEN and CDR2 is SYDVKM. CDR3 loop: CASSLGLAGATSYEQYF. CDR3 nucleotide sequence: TGTGCCAGCAGTTTGGGACTAGCGGGAGCGACATCCTACGAGCAGTACTTC.

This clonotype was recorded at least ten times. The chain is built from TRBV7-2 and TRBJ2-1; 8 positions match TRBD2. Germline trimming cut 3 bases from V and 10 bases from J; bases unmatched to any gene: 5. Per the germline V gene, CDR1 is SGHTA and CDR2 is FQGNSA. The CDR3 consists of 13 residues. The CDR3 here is CASSLRTSREQFF. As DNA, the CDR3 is TGTGCCAGCAGCTTGAGGACTAGCCGGGAGCAGTTCTTC. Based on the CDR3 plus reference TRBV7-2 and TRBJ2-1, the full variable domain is GAGVSQSPSNKVTEKGKDVELRCDPISGHTALYWYRQSLGQGLEFLIYFQGNSAPDKSGLPSDRFSAERTGGSVSTLTIQRTQQEDSAVYLCASSLRTSREQFFGPGTRLTVL.

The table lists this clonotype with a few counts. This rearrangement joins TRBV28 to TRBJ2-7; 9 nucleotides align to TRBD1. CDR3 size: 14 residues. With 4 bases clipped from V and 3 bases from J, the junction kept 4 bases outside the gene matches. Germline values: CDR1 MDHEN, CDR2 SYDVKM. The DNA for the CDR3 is TGTGCCAGCAGTTCGACAGGGGGATGCTACGAGCAGTACTTC. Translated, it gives CASSSTGGCYEQYF.

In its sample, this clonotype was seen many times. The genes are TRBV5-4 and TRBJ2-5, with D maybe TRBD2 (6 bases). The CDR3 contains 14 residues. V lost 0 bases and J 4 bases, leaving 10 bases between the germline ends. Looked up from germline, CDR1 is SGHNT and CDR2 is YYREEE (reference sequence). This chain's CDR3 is CASSLAVGGETQYF. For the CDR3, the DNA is TGTGCCAGCAGCTTGGCCGTCGGGGGAGAGACCCAGTACTTC.

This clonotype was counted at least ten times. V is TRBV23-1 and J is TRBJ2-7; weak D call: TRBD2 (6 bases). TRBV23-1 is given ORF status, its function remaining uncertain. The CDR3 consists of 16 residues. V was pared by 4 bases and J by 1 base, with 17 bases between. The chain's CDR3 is CASSRPQNRGSYEQYF. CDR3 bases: TGCGCCAGCAGTCGGCCACAGAACCGGGGGTCCTACGAGCAGTACTTC.

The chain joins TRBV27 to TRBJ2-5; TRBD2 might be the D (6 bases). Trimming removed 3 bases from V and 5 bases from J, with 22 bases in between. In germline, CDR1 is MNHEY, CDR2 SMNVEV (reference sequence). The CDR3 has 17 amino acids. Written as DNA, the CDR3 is TGTGCCAGCAGTTTTGCTTGGAGGCCAGGGAGGAGGGAGACCCAGTACTTC. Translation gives CASSFAWRPGRRETQYF.

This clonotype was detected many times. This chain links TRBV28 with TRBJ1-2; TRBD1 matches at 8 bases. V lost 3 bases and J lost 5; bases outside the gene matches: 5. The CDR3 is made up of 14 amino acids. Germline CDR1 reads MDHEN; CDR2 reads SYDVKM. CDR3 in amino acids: CASSFEDRVYGYTF. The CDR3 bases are TGTGCCAGCAGTTTTGAGGACAGGGTGTATGGCTACACCTTC.

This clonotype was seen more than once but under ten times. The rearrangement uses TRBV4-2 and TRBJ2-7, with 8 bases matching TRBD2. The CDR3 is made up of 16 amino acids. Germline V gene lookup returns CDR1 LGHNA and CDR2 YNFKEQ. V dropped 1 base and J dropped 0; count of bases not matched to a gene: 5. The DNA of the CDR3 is TGTGCCAGCAGCCAAGTTGGCGGGAGGACCTCCTACGAGCAGTACTTC. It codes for CASSQVGGRTSYEQYF.

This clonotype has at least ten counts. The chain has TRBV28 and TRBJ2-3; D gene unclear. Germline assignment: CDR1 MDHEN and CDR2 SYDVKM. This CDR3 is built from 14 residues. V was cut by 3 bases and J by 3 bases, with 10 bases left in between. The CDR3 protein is CASSFGGFTDTQYF. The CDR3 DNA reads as TGTGCCAGCAGTTTTGGCGGCTTTACAGATACGCAGTATTTT. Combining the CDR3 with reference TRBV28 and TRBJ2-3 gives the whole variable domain DVKVTQSSRYLVKRTGEKVFLECVQDMDHENMFWYRQDPGLGLRLIYFSYDVKMKEKGDIPEGYSVSREKKERFSLILESASTNQTSMYLCASSFGGFTDTQYFGPGTRLTVL.

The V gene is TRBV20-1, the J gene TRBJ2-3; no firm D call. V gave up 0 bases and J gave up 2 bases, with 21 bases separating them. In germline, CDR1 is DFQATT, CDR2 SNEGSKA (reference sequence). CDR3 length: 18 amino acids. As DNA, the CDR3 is TGCAGTGCTAGAGATATCCCCGAGTCGCTCCTGCCCACAGATACGCAGTATTTT. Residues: CSARDIPESLLPTDTQYF.

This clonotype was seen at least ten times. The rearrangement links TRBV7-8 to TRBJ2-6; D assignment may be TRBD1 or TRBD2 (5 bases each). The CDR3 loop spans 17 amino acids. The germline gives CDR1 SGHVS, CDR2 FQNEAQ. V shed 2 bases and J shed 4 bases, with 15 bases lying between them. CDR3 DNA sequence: TGTGCCAGCAGCTTATATAGGGGAGCCGGCGGGGCCAACGTCCTGACTTTC. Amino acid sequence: CASSLYRGAGGANVLTF.